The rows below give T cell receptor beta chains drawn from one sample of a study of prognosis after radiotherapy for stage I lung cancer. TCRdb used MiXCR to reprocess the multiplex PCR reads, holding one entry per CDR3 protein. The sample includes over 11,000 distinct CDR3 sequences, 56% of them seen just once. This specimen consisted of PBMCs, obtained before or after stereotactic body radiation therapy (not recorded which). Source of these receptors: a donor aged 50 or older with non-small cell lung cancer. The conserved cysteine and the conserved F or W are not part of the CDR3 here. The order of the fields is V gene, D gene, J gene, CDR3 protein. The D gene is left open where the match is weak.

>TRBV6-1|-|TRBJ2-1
AGQARGGEQF
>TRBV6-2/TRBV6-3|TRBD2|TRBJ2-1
ASPTGGRCLTRSYNEQF
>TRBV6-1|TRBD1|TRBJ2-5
ASRSPGQGGTQY
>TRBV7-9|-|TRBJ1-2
ASSPGLAYGYT
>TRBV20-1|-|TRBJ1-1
SARDRAGESFGTEAF
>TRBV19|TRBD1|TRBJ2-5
ASSMSSQGQETQY
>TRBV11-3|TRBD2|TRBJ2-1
ASSPRTSGNEQF
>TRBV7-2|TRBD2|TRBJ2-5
ASSISLAGGGETQY
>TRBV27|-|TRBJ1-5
ASSLSWGQPQH
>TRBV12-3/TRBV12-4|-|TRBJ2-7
ASSSRKGSYEQY
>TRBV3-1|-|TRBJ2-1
ASSQDLGLAYNEQF
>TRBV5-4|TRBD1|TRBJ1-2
ASSSGTGQNYGYT
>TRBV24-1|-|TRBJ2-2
ATSAARGGTGELF
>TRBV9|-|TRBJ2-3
ASSVFEAVLIDTQY
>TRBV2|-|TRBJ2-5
VIGGMGLQETQY
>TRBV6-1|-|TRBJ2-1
ASSEEEGSVNEQF
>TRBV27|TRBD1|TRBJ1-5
ASSFTGGQPQH
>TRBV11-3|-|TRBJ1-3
ASDLGGVGNTIY
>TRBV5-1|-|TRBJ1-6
ASRPLTADNSPLH
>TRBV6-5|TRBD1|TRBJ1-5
ASRSSGGNQPQH
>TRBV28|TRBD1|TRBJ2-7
ASSLTGVGYEQY
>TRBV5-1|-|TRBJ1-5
ASSPGGNQPQH
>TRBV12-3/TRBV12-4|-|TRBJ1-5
ASRSPRVNQPQH
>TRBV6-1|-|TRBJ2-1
ASSDRGYNEQF
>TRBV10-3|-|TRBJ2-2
AIHRENTGELF
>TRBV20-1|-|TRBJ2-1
SARLPNYNEQL
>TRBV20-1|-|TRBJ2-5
SARGRGKETQY
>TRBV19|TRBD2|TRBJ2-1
ASITGTSGTSF
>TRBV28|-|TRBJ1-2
ALSGRAGYGYT
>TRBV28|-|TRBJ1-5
ASSSGQAARNQPQH
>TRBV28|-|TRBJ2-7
ASSLFWGSGYDQY
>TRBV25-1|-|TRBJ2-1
ASSDPGSSYNEQF
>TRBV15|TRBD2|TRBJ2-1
ATSPYGTTRYNEQF
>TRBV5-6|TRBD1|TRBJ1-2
ASSLEGAPYGYT
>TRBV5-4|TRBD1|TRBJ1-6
ANRTPGTENSPLH
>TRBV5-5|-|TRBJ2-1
ASSLDTYNEQF
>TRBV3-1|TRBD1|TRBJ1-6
ASSQPARQGTNSPLH
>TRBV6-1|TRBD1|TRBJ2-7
ASMPGQGFGYEQY
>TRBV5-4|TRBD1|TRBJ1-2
ASSSGTGHNYVYT
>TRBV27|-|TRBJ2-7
ASRGALEKQY
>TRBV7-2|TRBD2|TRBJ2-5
ASSLERGSKSQY
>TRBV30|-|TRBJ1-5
AARPGDGQPQH
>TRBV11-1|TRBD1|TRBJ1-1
ASSRPRGQGYTEAF
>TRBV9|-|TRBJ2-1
ESSVAANKNEQF
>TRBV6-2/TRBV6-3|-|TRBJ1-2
ASRGTTSGYT
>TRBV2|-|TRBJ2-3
ASSESGSSTDTQY
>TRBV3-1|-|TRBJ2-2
ASSQGIGELF
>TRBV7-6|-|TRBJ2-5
ASSLAVGRGETQY
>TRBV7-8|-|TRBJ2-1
AISFAASVGEQF
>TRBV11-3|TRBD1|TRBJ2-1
ASSDNRGRGCEQF
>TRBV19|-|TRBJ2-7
ASSMSGHEQY
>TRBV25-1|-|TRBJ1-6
ASRPQGYGSPLH